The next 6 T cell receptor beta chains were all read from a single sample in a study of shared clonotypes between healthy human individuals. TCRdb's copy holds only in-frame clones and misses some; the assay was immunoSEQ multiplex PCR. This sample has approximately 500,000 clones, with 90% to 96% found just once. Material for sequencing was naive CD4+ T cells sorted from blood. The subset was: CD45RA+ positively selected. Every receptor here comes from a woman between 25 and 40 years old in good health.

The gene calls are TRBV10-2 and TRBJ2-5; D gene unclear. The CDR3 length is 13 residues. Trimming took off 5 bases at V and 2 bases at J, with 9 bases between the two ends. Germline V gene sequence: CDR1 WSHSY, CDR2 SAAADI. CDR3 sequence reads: CASSRVGQETQYF. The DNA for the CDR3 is TGCGCCAGCAGTCGGGTAGGACAAGAGACCCAGTACTTC.

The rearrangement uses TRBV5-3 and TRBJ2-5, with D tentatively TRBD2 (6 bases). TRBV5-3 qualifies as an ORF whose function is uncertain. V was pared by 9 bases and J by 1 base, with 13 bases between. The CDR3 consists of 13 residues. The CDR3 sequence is CATTGVGQETQYF. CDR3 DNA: TGTGCCACCACGGGGGTAGGCCAAGAGACCCAGTACTTC.

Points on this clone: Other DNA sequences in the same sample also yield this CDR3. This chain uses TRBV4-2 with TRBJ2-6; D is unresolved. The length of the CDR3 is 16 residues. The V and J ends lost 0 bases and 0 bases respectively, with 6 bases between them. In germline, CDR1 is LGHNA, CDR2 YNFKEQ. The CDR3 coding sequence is TGTGCCAGCAGCCAAGATTATTCCTCTGGGGCCAACGTCCTGACTTTC. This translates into CASSQDYSSGANVLTF.

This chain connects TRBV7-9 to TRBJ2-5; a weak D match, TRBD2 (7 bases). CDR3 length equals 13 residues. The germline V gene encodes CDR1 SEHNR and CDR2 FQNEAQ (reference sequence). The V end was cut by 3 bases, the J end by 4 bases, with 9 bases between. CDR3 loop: CASSFGGAETQYF. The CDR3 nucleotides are TGTGCCAGCAGCTTTGGGGGGGCAGAGACCCAGTACTTC.

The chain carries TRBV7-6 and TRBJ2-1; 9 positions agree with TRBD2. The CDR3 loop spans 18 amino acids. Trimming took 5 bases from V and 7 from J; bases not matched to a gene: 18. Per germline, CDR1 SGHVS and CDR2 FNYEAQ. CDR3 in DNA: TGTGCCAGCAGCCTTTTTGGGCAGGGAGCGGGAGGTCGGAATGAGCAGTTCTTC. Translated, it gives CASSLFGQGAGGRNEQFF.

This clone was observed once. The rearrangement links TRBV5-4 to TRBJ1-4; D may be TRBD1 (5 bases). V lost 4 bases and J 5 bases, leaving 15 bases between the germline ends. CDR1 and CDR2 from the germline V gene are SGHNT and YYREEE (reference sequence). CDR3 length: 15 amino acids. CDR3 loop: CASSPTRGGNEKLFF. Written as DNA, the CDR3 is TGTGCCAGCAGCCCTACAAGGGGAGGGAATGAAAAACTGTTTTTT.